These 24 T cell receptor beta chains were sequenced from one sample in a study of blood T cell repertoires in COVID-19. Profiled with immunoSEQ multiplex PCR; TCRdb holds only in-frame clones, not every one. The sample shows roughly 66,000 clones, roughly nine tenths of them seen only once. Material for sequencing was peripheral blood. These receptors originate from a human donor in a cohort sampled during active COVID-19.

This clone turned up a few times. J is TRBJ2-7 and V is TRBV5-1, with D perhaps matching TRBD1 (6 bases). V dropped 4 bases and J dropped 7 bases, with 15 bases sitting between them. The germline CDR1 and CDR2 sequences are SGHRS and YFSETQ. This CDR3 is built from 13 residues. The CDR3 region has the DNA TGCGCCAGCAGCCCGGACCTTGACAGGGAGCAGTACTTC. This sequence encodes CASSPDLDREQYF.

The CDR3 region is CASGVEMTSGYEQYF. The DNA of the CDR3 is TGTGCCAGCGGGGTGGAGATGACTAGCGGGTACGAGCAGTACTTC. The genes are TRBV6-5 and TRBJ2-7, with TRBD2 matching 10 bases. Germline V CDR1 and CDR2: MNHEY, SVGAGI. J lost 4 bases, V lost 8 bases, and 11 bases had no gene match. The CDR3 length is 15 residues.

The chain employs TRBV29-1 and TRBJ2-7, with 10 positions matching TRBD1. The length of the CDR3 is 15 residues. CDR1 is SQVTM, CDR2 ANQGSEA, per germline. Trimming took 5 bases from V and 4 from J; bases not matched to a gene: 11. CDR3 sequence (DNA): TGCAGCGTTCTTACGAGACAGGGGGCGCGTTACGAGCAGTACTTC. It specifies CSVLTRQGARYEQYF.

This clone was counted a few times. V is TRBV9 and J is TRBJ2-7, with a tentative D call TRBD1 (5 bases). From germline, CDR1 is SGDLS and CDR2 YYNGEE. The CDR3 runs to 14 residues. V shed 0 bases and J shed 2 bases, with 9 bases lying between them. This chain's CDR3 is CASSVGLDTYEQYF. The CDR3 DNA reads TGTGCCAGCAGCGTAGGTCTGGACACCTACGAGCAGTACTTC.

The J gene is TRBJ1-4, the V gene TRBV10-3; possibly TRBD1 for D (6 bases). Deletions cut 8 bases from V and 4 bases from J, with 8 bases between. This CDR3 has 12 residues. CDR1 and CDR2 from the germline V gene are ENHRY and SYGVKD. The CDR3 DNA reads as TGTGCCATCGGGGACAATAATGAAAAACTGTTTTTT. As protein: CAIGDNNEKLFF.

The chain joins TRBV9 to TRBJ2-2, with a weak D call TRBD1 (5 bases). This CDR3 has 14 residues. V lost 4 bases, J lost 4 bases, and 11 bases lay in between. Germline assignment: CDR1 SGDLS and CDR2 YYNGEE. CDR3 DNA sequence: TGTGCCAGCAGCCCAGGGTTAGGCACCGGGGAGCTGTTTTTT. Translating gives CASSPGLGTGELFF.

The chain recombines TRBV11-2 with TRBJ1-6; D perhaps matches TRBD1 (6 bases). The length of the CDR3 is 16 residues. Between the trimmed V and J ends, which lost 1 base and 4 bases, there was a span of 11 bases. Germline assignment: CDR1 SGHAT and CDR2 FQNNGV. Written as DNA, the CDR3 is TGTGCCAGCAGCTTAGCCGGACAGCTATATAATTCACCCCTCCACTTT. Its protein product is CASSLAGQLYNSPLHF. Full variable domain (rest looked up from reference TRBV11-2 and TRBJ1-6): EAGVAQSPRYKIIEKRQSVAFWCNPISGHATLYWYQQILGQGPKLLIQFQNNGVVDDSQLPKDRFSAERLKGVDSTLKIQPAKLEDSAVYLCASSLAGQLYNSPLHFGNGTRLTVT.

This rearrangement joins TRBV18 to TRBJ2-5; D gene uncertain. V shed 1 base and J shed 0 bases, with 6 bases lying between them. Germline CDR1 is KGHSH and CDR2 is LQKENI. The CDR3 consists of 14 residues. This CDR3 reads CASSPRADQETQYF. For the CDR3, the DNA is TGTGCCAGCTCACCACGCGCGGACCAAGAGACCCAGTACTTC.

The V gene is TRBV7-8, the J gene TRBJ1-2; D gene unclear. Trimming took 1 base from V and 0 from J, leaving 9 bases between them. Germline lookup yields CDR1 SGHVS and CDR2 FQNEAQ. This CDR3 contains 15 residues. In DNA, the CDR3 is TGTGCCAGCAGCTTAGGTTCATTTCCTAACTATGGCTACACCTTC. This codes for CASSLGSFPNYGYTF.

The chain uses TRBV27 and TRBJ1-1; D is perhaps TRBD1 (6 bases). This CDR3 region has 15 residues. Germline V gene sequence: CDR1 MNHEY, CDR2 SMNVEV (reference sequence). V was shortened by 6 bases and J by 3 bases, with 17 bases between the two germline ends. Written as DNA, the CDR3 is TGTGCCAGCAGACCTTTCGGGGGGGCCGACACTGAAGCTTTCTTT. Its translation is CASRPFGGADTEAFF.

The CDR3 DNA follows: TGCGCCAGCAGCCAAGTTGGGCCAGGGGGCTACGAGCAGTACTTC. This codes for CASSQVGPGGYEQYF. This chain uses TRBV4-3 with TRBJ2-7, with 7 bases matching TRBD1. The CDR3 covers 15 residues. V was pared by 1 base and J by 3 bases, with 6 bases of the junction left unmatched. CDR1 is LGHNA, CDR2 YSLEER, per germline.

The CDR3 DNA reads TGTGCCAGCAGCTTAGCGGGGAGTACACAAGAGACCCAGTACTTC. Its translation: CASSLAGSTQETQYF. V gene TRBV7-9 combines with J gene TRBJ2-5; D is possibly TRBD2 (5 bases). V shed 0 bases and J shed 2 bases, with 10 bases lying between them. This CDR3 comprises 15 residues. CDR1 is SEHNR and CDR2 is FQNEAQ in the germline V gene (reference sequence).

This rearrangement joins TRBV5-6 to TRBJ2-4, with 13 bases matching TRBD2. Germline V lookup: CDR1 SGHDT, CDR2 YYEEEE. There are 18 residues in the CDR3. The V and J ends lost 0 bases and 1 base, in that order; junction bases with no gene match: 4. The CDR3 DNA is TGTGCCAGCAGCTTGGGGCGGACTAGCGGGAGTGCCAAAAACATTCAGTACTTC. This gives the protein CASSLGRTSGSAKNIQYF.

The chain employs TRBV4-1 and TRBJ2-2; D unclear. V shed 0 bases and J shed 2 bases, with 10 bases lying between them. Germline V lookup: CDR1 MGHRA, CDR2 YSYEKL. The CDR3 is 16 amino acids. The CDR3 here is CASSQDLATNTGELFF. The CDR3 bases are TGCGCCAGCAGCCAAGATCTGGCCACCAACACCGGGGAGCTGTTTTTT.

The chain uses TRBV5-5 and TRBJ2-1; 11 positions match TRBD2. V shed 0 bases and J 9 bases; nucleotides not matched to a gene: 8. There are 16 residues in the CDR3. Germline CDR1 SGHKS, CDR2 YYEKEE (reference sequence). The CDR3, as DNA: TGTGCCAGCAGCTTGGCGGGTAGCGGGGGGGCCAGTGAGCAGTTCTTC. It encodes CASSLAGSGGASEQFF. The full variable domain, in which reference TRBV5-5 and TRBJ2-1 provide the parts outside the CDR3, is DAGVTQSPTHLIKTRGQQVTLRCSPISGHKSVSWYQQVLGQGPQFIFQYYEKEERGRGNFPDRFSARQFPNYSSELNVNALLLGDSALYLCASSLAGSGGASEQFFGPGTRLTVL.

The chain uses TRBV19 and TRBJ2-7; TRBD1 aligns across 7 bases. CDR3 length: 13 residues. Germline lookup yields CDR1 LNHDA and CDR2 SQIVND (reference sequence). Trimming at V came to 5 bases and at J to 4 bases, leaving 5 bases not matched to a gene. CDR3 sequence reads: CASSGDRDYEQYF. Here the CDR3 DNA reads TGTGCCAGTAGTGGGGACAGAGATTACGAGCAGTACTTC.

This chain links TRBV24-1 with TRBJ2-2, with 11 bases aligning to TRBD1. Germline CDR1 and CDR2: KGHDR and SFDVKD. V shed 0 bases and J 2 bases; nucleotides not matched to a gene: 4. CDR3 length equals 18 residues. In DNA, the CDR3 is TGTGCCACCAGTGATTTGTTGGGACAGGGGGGCAACACCGGGGAGCTGTTTTTT. Protein product: CATSDLLGQGGNTGELFF.

The V gene is TRBV5-1, the J gene TRBJ2-7; 9 nucleotides agree with TRBD1. With 4 bases clipped from V and 5 bases from J, the junction kept 4 bases outside the gene matches. Germline lookup yields CDR1 SGHRS and CDR2 YFSETQ. CDR3 size: 13 residues. CDR3 sequence reads: CASSPGQGHEQYF. The CDR3, as DNA: TGCGCCAGCAGCCCGGGACAGGGCCACGAGCAGTACTTC.

This sequence joins TRBV18 and TRBJ2-2, with 10 bases identical to TRBD2. V was clipped by 2 bases and J by 4 bases; unmatched bases: 7. Germline CDR1 is KGHSH and CDR2 is LQKENI. CDR3 size: 17 residues. In DNA form, the CDR3 reads TGTGCCAGCTCACCATGGCTAGCGGGAGTGAGCACCGGGGAGCTGTTTTTT. Translation gives CASSPWLAGVSTGELFF.

The J gene is TRBJ2-7, the V gene TRBV19; possible D gene TRBD1, 5 bases. Trimming pared 0 bases from V and 2 bases from J, leaving 17 bases between. Looked up from germline, CDR1 is LNHDA and CDR2 is SQIVND (reference sequence). CDR3 length equals 17 residues. The DNA of the CDR3 is TGTGCCAGTAGTATAGACATAGGTGGGGCTATAACCTACGAGCAGTACTTC. Translation: CASSIDIGGAITYEQYF. Based on the CDR3 plus reference TRBV19 and TRBJ2-7, the full variable domain is DGGITQSPKYLFRKEGQNVTLSCEQNLNHDAMYWYRQDPGQGLRLIYYSQIVNDFQKGDIAEGYSVSREKKESFPLTVTSAQKNPTAFYLCASSIDIGGAITYEQYFGPGTRLTVT.

V usage is TRBV4-3 and J usage is TRBJ2-1, with TRBD2 as a possible D gene (5 bases). V lost 4 bases and J 8 bases, leaving 18 bases between the germline ends. Germline V gives CDR1 LGHNA, CDR2 YSLEER. The CDR3 is made up of 15 amino acids. The CDR3 bases are TGCGCCAGCAGCCGAAGGCGTTCTAGCATCTATGAGCAGTTCTTC. This codes for CASSRRRSSIYEQFF.

This clone showed up just once. The chain has TRBV2 and TRBJ1-2; TRBD1 aligns across 10 bases. J lost 4 bases, V lost 6 bases, and 8 bases had no gene match. The germline V gene encodes CDR1 SNHLY and CDR2 FYNNEI. CDR3 length: 15 amino acids. The CDR3 region has the DNA TGTGCCAGCAGCGTCGACAGGGGGCGTTCCTATGGCTACACCTTC. Translating gives CASSVDRGRSYGYTF.

The CDR3 DNA reads as TGTGCCAGTAGTATAAAGTTAACGGTCTCTGGGGCCAACGTCCTGACTTTC. Encoded protein: CASSIKLTVSGANVLTF. This chain uses TRBV19 with TRBJ2-6; D gene uncertain. V lost 2 bases, J lost 0 bases, and 11 bases lay in between. Germline-derived CDR1 and CDR2 are LNHDA and SQIVND (reference sequence). This CDR3 contains 17 residues.

The chain recombines TRBV7-2 with TRBJ2-2; D not certain. The CDR3 sequence is 13 residues long. Germline V gives CDR1 SGHTA, CDR2 FQGNSA. Trimming removed 2 bases at V and 6 bases at J, with 7 bases between. The chain's CDR3 is CASSLSVSGELFF. CDR3 DNA sequence: TGTGCCAGCAGCTTATCGGTCTCCGGGGAGCTGTTTTTT. Together with reference TRBV7-2 and TRBJ2-2, the CDR3 gives the full variable domain: GAGVSQSPSNKVTEKGKDVELRCDPISGHTALYWYRQSLGQGLEFLIYFQGNSAPDKSGLPSDRFSAERTGGSVSTLTIQRTQQEDSAVYLCASSLSVSGELFFGEGSRLTVL.